The next 17 T cell receptor beta chains were all read from a single sample in a study of cytomegalovirus exposure and HLA in healthy donors. PCR was performed using 60 Vbeta and 13 Jbeta primers. Only in-frame clones appear in the TCRdb table, and some are missing; sequencing was by immunoSEQ multiplex PCR. The repertoire includes some 140,000 clones, around 79% of them detected once, and approximately 3% sits in the top ten. The sample was PBMCs. The receptor set was obtained from a female donor in good health and CMV-seronegative.

V gene TRBV27 combines with J gene TRBJ2-3, with D maybe TRBD2 (6 bases). Per germline, CDR1 MNHEY and CDR2 SMNVEV (reference sequence). The CDR3 loop spans 15 amino acids. V shed 7 bases and J shed 5 bases, with 19 bases lying between them. CDR3 nucleotide sequence: TGTGCCAGCACTAGCGACGGGTTTAGTCTAGATACGCAGTATTTT. Translation: CASTSDGFSLDTQYF.

The chain carries TRBV27 and TRBJ2-1; 11 bases line up with TRBD2. The ends lost 5 bases at V and 2 bases at J; junction bases unmatched: 5. The CDR3 contains 16 residues. Per the germline V gene, CDR1 is MNHEY and CDR2 is SMNVEV (reference sequence). DNA for the CDR3: TGTGCCAGCAGTCCAGTAGCGGGAGGGGCCTACAATGAGCAGTTCTTC. Translated: CASSPVAGGAYNEQFF.

The chain recombines TRBV27 with TRBJ2-2, with unresolved D. The CDR3 is made up of 16 amino acids. Trimming shortened V by 8 bases and J by 0 bases, and 16 bases separated the two germline ends. Germline V lookup: CDR1 MNHEY, CDR2 SMNVEV (reference sequence). CDR3 nucleotides: TGTGCCAGCTTTAAAAGCAGGCCGGCGAACACCGGGGAGCTGTTTTTT. Residues: CASFKSRPANTGELFF.

J is TRBJ2-7 and V is TRBV21-1; the DNA was not used to check the table's D call, TRBD1. TRBV21-1 is given as a pseudogene. CDR3 length equals 13 residues. The CDR3 DNA follows: TGTGCCAGCAGCAAACAGGATTTCTACGAGCAGTACTTC. As protein: CASSKQDFYEQYF.

V is TRBV6-4 and J is TRBJ1-1; 9 bases line up with TRBD1. Unmatched junction bases numbered 8, after V lost 6 bases and J lost 6 bases. Looked up from germline, CDR1 is MRHNA and CDR2 is SNTAGT. The CDR3 is made up of 14 amino acids. The CDR3, as DNA: TGTGCCAGCAGCCGACAGGGGGATGGCGCTGAAGCTTTCTTT. Its protein is CASSRQGDGAEAFF.

This chain joins TRBV29-1 and TRBJ2-7; 9 bases agree with TRBD1. Germline V gene sequence: CDR1 SQVTM, CDR2 ANQGSEA. The CDR3 spans 13 residues. CDR3 DNA: TGCAGTGCGGCGGGACAGGGAGCCTACGAGCAGTACTTC. Translation: CSAAGQGAYEQYF.

The rearrangement uses TRBV6-5 and TRBJ2-4; D may be TRBD2 (5 bases). V dropped 4 bases and J dropped 7 bases, with 11 bases sitting between them. The CDR3 is 13 amino acids. Germline CDR1 is MNHEY and CDR2 is SVGAGI. Here the CDR3 reads CASSLRTSNIQYF. CDR3 nucleotides: TGTGCCAGCAGTTTAAGGACTTCGAACATTCAGTACTTC.

This clone appeared a few times. This chain joins TRBV6-5 and TRBJ2-1; 7 positions match TRBD2. Germline trimming cut 0 bases from V and 7 bases from J; bases unmatched to any gene: 6. CDR1 MNHEY and CDR2 SVGAGI come from the germline V gene. The CDR3 runs 15 residues. DNA for the CDR3: TGTGCCAGCAGTTACTCCGCGGGAGCGGAGAATGAGCAGTTCTTC. Amino acids: CASSYSAGAENEQFF.

This clone has just a few counts. This rearrangement joins TRBV6-5 to TRBJ2-1; 8 bases are shared with TRBD2. The V segment lost 8 bases and the J segment 9 bases; nucleotides outside the gene matches: 12. Germline V gene lookup returns CDR1 MNHEY and CDR2 SVGAGI. The CDR3 has 14 amino acids. The CDR3 loop is CASSQPGGAGEQFF. In nucleotides, the CDR3 is TGTGCCAGCTCCCAACCCGGGGGGGCGGGTGAGCAGTTCTTC.

V and J are TRBV10-3 and TRBJ2-3; D gene uncertain. The germline V gene has CDR1 ENHRY and CDR2 SYGVKD. The CDR3 totals 13 residues. Trimming took off 3 bases at V and 0 bases at J, with 4 bases between the two ends. The DNA of the CDR3 is TGTGCCATCAGTGACGGGAGCACAGATACGCAGTATTTT. Translated: CAISDGSTDTQYF.

The V and J genes are TRBV9 and TRBJ1-6, with TRBD1 as a possible D gene (5 bases). Trimming took off 0 bases at V and 7 bases at J, with 11 bases between the two ends. This CDR3 has 15 amino acids. Germline CDR1 is SGDLS and CDR2 is YYNGEE. The CDR3 spells CASSVAGGGNSPLHF. CDR3 in DNA: TGTGCCAGCAGCGTAGCCGGGGGAGGGAATTCACCCCTCCACTTT.

The CDR3 nucleotides read TGTGCCAGCAGCAAAGTGGGACTAGCGGGTTACAATGAGCAGTTCTTC. Its translation is CASSKVGLAGYNEQFF. The chain links TRBV21-1 to TRBJ2-1; TRBD2 reflects the table's D call only, with no check against the DNA. TRBV21-1 is marked as a pseudogene. The CDR3 consists of 16 residues.

The chain couples TRBV5-4 to TRBJ2-7; 8 bases map to TRBD1. Germline CDR1 SGHNT, CDR2 YYREEE (reference sequence). Trimming took 4 bases from V and 3 from J; bases not matched to a gene: 9. CDR3 length equals 15 residues. CDR3 loop: CASSPGWDRSYEQYF. The CDR3 DNA is TGTGCCAGCAGCCCTGGATGGGACAGGAGCTACGAGCAGTACTTC.

V and J are TRBV7-8 and TRBJ1-1; D call uncertain. Looked up from germline, CDR1 is SGHVS and CDR2 is FQNEAQ. Trimming removed 5 bases at V and 0 bases at J, with 7 bases between. The CDR3 consists of 13 residues. CDR3 bases: TGTGCCAGCAGCATCGGGATGAACACTGAAGCTTTCTTT. It codes for CASSIGMNTEAFF.

V is TRBV18 and J is TRBJ2-2; TRBD2 agrees at 8 bases. The V gene end was trimmed by 6 bases and the J gene end by 1 base; junction bases not matched to a gene: 7. Germline CDR1 is KGHSH and CDR2 is LQKENI. CDR3 length: 16 amino acids. The CDR3 protein is CASSGAGARNTGELFF. CDR3 nucleotide sequence: TGTGCCAGCTCCGGAGCGGGGGCTCGGAACACCGGGGAGCTGTTTTTT.

The V gene is TRBV27, the J gene TRBJ2-5; D is unresolved. This CDR3 comprises 14 residues. V shed 6 bases and J shed 2 bases, with 13 bases lying between them. Germline lookup yields CDR1 MNHEY and CDR2 SMNVEV (reference sequence). The CDR3 here is CASSLQNPQETQYF. CDR3 sequence (DNA): TGTGCCAGCAGCCTACAGAATCCACAAGAGACCCAGTACTTC.

The V gene is TRBV11-3, the J gene TRBJ2-7; possible D gene TRBD1, 5 bases. Per germline, CDR1 SGHNT and CDR2 YENEEA. Trimming shortened V by 3 bases and J by 3 bases, and 9 bases separated the two germline ends. CDR3 size: 13 residues. CDR3 bases: TGTGCCAGCAGCTTGACAGCTAACTACGAGCAGTACTTC. Residues: CASSLTANYEQYF.